Below, 15 T cell receptor beta chains from the same sample are listed, as sequenced in a study of shared clonotypes between healthy human individuals. Using immunoSEQ multiplex PCR, the repertoire was profiled, and TCRdb retains in-frame clones only, with some absent. The repertoire holds about 2.5 million clones, with approximately 90% as singletons. The sequenced sample consisted of naive CD4+ T cells from PBMCs. The sample's subset: CD45RA+ positively selected. All receptors derive from a man aged 18 to 30 in good health. Some clones in this sample may be carry-over from other donors' samples.

The chain employs TRBV7-2 and TRBJ2-7; weak D call: TRBD2 (5 bases). The germline gives CDR1 SGHTA, CDR2 FQGNSA. This CDR3 region has 15 residues. Trimming removed 0 bases from V and 2 bases from J, with 11 bases in between. The CDR3 DNA reads TGTGCCAGCAGCTTAGCCAGGCCCGGGACCTACGAGCAGTACTTC. This sequence encodes CASSLARPGTYEQYF.

In this sample, this clone turned up once. The rearrangement links TRBV6-1 to TRBJ2-1, with D possibly matching TRBD1 (5 bases). CDR3 length equals 15 residues. Germline V CDR1 and CDR2: MNHNS, SASEGT. Trimming removed 3 bases from V and 2 bases from J, with 11 bases in between. The DNA for the CDR3 is TGTGCCAGCAGTGAGGGTTTGGGGCCCTACAATGAGCAGTTCTTC. Residues: CASSEGLGPYNEQFF.

This clone has only one observation. V gene TRBV9 combines with J gene TRBJ2-3; 8 nucleotides line up with TRBD2. Germline trimming cut 1 base from V and 2 bases from J; bases unmatched to any gene: 3. The germline gives CDR1 SGDLS, CDR2 YYNGEE. This CDR3 spans 15 amino acids. CDR3 loop: CASSVTSGFTDTQYF. As DNA, the CDR3 is TGTGCCAGCAGCGTAACTAGCGGATTCACAGATACGCAGTATTTT. The complete variable domain, with remaining parts taken from reference TRBV9 and TRBJ2-3, reads DSGVTQTPKHLITATGQRVTLRCSPRSGDLSVYWYQQSLDQGLQFLIQYYNGEERAKGNILERFSAQQFPDLHSELNLSSLELGDSALYFCASSVTSGFTDTQYFGPGTRLTVL.

The chain joins TRBV6-5 to TRBJ1-1; TRBD1 matches at 8 bases. CDR1 is MNHEY and CDR2 is SVGAGI in the germline V gene. The CDR3 is 15 amino acids. Germline trimming cut 1 base from V and 1 base from J; bases unmatched to any gene: 2. CDR3 region: CASSYLGQENTEAFF. In nucleotides, the CDR3 is TGTGCCAGCAGTTACTTGGGACAGGAGAACACTGAAGCTTTCTTT.

The chain employs TRBV5-1 and TRBJ2-7; TRBD1 agrees at 8 bases. J was trimmed by 7 bases and V by 4 bases; bases with no gene match: 10. Germline assignment: CDR1 SGHRS and CDR2 YFSETQ. The CDR3 is 14 residues long. CDR3 protein: CASSTGQARVEQYF. CDR3 DNA sequence: TGCGCCAGCAGCACGGGACAGGCCAGGGTGGAGCAGTACTTC.

On this clone: The same CDR3 can be traced to other DNA sequences in this sample. This chain links TRBV28 with TRBJ2-6; TRBD2 might be the D (5 bases). Germline-derived CDR1 and CDR2 are MDHEN and SYDVKM. V was clipped by 6 bases and J by 0 bases, with 9 bases between them. The CDR3 loop spans 15 amino acids. The CDR3: CASRSGGSGANVLTF. CDR3 bases: TGTGCCAGCAGAAGCGGAGGCTCTGGGGCCAACGTCCTGACTTTC.

The V and J genes are TRBV7-2 and TRBJ1-1, with TRBD1 as a possible D gene (5 bases). The CDR3 is 15 amino acids. Germline CDR1 reads SGHTA; CDR2 reads FQGNSA. Deletions cut 1 base from V and 4 bases from J, with 13 bases between. Here the CDR3 DNA reads TGTGCCAGCAGCTTAGTGGGGCAGGGAGGCACTGAAGCTTTCTTT. Amino acids: CASSLVGQGGTEAFF.

This clone was counted once. The chain links TRBV12-1 to TRBJ1-5; TRBD1, the table's D call, lacks a check against the DNA. TRBV12-1 constitutes a pseudogene. The CDR3 extends over 17 amino acids. In DNA form, the CDR3 reads TGTGCCAGCAGCTTAGGTTCCGACAGGGGGCCGGATCAGCCCCAGCATTTT. Translation: CASSLGSDRGPDQPQHF.

J is TRBJ2-1 and V is TRBV18; no clear D gene. CDR1 is KGHSH, CDR2 LQKENI, per germline. Trimming shortened V by 6 bases and J by 4 bases, and 7 bases separated the two germline ends. CDR3 length: 12 amino acids. CDR3 protein: CASSTGYNEQFF. The CDR3 region has the DNA TGTGCCAGCTCGACTGGTTACAATGAGCAGTTCTTC.

This chain connects TRBV27 to TRBJ2-7, with 12 positions matching TRBD1. CDR1 MNHEY and CDR2 SMNVEV come from the germline V gene (reference sequence). V lost 2 bases and J lost 12; bases outside the gene matches: 5. This CDR3 has 13 residues. DNA of the CDR3: TGTGCCAGCAGTTTAAGGGACAGGGGGCAAAGGTACTTC. Its protein is CASSLRDRGQRYF.

This clone showed up just once. CDR3 in amino acids: CSVDGLAGGGNEQFF. DNA of the CDR3: TGCAGCGTTGATGGTTTAGCGGGAGGTGGCAATGAGCAGTTCTTC. The rearrangement uses TRBV29-1 and TRBJ2-1, with TRBD2 matching over 10 bases. V lost 3 bases, J lost 6 bases, and 8 bases stayed unmatched. This CDR3 has 15 residues. CDR1 SQVTM and CDR2 ANQGSEA come from the germline V gene.

About this clone itself: The sample holds other DNA sequences that translate to the same CDR3. The CDR3 DNA reads as TGTGCCAGCAGTTCCCGGGAAGCCGGAAACACCATATATTTT. Encoded protein: CASSSREAGNTIYF. The chain uses TRBV6-5 and TRBJ1-3; no clear D gene. V lost 4 bases, J lost 4 bases, and 11 bases lay in between. CDR3 length: 14 amino acids. The germline gives CDR1 MNHEY, CDR2 SVGAGI.

This clone was observed a few times. The V and J genes are TRBV5-1 and TRBJ2-1; 12 bases map to TRBD2. Germline lookup yields CDR1 SGHRS and CDR2 YFSETQ. CDR3 length: 16 amino acids. The V segment lost 4 bases and the J segment 6 bases; nucleotides outside the gene matches: 8. The DNA for the CDR3 is TGCGCCAGCAGCGTCGCCCTAGCGGGAGGGCCCAATGAGCAGTTCTTC. It translates to CASSVALAGGPNEQFF.

This clone appeared once. This chain uses TRBV5-6 with TRBJ2-3; no firm D call. Trimming pared 4 bases from V and 6 bases from J, leaving 6 bases between. Germline-derived CDR1 and CDR2 are SGHDT and YYEEEE. This CDR3 has 11 residues. CDR3 in DNA: TGTGCCAGCAGCCAACGGGATACGCAGTATTTT. Protein sequence: CASSQRDTQYF.

The V call is TRBV19, the J call TRBJ1-2; D not resolved. Per germline, CDR1 LNHDA and CDR2 SQIVND (reference sequence). The CDR3 loop spans 14 amino acids. V was pared by 4 bases and J by 2 bases, with 11 bases between. The CDR3 bases are TGTGCCAGTAGTAGGAGTGGAGACAACTATGGCTACACCTTC. It codes for CASSRSGDNYGYTF.